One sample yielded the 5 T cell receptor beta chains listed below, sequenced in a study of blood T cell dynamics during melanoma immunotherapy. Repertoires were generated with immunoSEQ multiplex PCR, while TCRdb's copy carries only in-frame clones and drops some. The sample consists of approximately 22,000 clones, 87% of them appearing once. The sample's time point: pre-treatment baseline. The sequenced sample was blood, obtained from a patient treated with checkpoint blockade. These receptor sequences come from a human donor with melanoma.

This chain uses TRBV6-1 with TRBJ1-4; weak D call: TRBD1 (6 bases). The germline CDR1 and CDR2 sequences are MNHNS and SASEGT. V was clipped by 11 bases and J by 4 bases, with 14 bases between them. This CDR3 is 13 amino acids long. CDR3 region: CAVKTGHNEKLFF. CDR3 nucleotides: TGTGCCGTCAAGACAGGCCATAATGAAAAACTGTTTTTT.

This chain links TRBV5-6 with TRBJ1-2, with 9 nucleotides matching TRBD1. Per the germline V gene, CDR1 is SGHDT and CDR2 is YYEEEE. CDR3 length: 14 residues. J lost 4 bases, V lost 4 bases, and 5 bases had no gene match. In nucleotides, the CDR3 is TGTGCCAGCAGCGTGGACAGGGGAGGCTATGGCTACACCTTC. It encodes CASSVDRGGYGYTF.

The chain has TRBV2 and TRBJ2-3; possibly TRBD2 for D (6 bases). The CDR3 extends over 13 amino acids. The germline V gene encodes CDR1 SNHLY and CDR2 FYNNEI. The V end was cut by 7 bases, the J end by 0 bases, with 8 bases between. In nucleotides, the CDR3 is TGTGCCAGCAAACTAGCCAGCACAGATACGCAGTATTTT. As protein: CASKLASTDTQYF. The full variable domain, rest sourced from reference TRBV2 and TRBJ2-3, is EPEVTQTPSHQVTQMGQEVILRCVPISNHLYFYWYRQILGQKVEFLVSFYNNEISEKSEIFDDQFSVERPDGSNFTLKIRSTKLEDSAMYFCASKLASTDTQYFGPGTRLTVL.

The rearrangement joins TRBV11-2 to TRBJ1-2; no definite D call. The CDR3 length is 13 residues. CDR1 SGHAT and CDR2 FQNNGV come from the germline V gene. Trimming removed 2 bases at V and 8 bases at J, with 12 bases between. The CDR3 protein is CASSLLRERGYTF. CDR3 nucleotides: TGTGCCAGCAGCTTATTGAGGGAACGGGGCTACACCTTC.

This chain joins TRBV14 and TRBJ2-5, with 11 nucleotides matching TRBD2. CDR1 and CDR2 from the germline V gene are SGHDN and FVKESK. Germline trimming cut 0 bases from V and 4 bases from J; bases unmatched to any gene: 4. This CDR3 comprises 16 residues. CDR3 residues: CASSQDWLAGGETQYF. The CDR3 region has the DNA TGTGCCAGCAGCCAAGATTGGCTAGCGGGAGGAGAGACCCAGTACTTC.